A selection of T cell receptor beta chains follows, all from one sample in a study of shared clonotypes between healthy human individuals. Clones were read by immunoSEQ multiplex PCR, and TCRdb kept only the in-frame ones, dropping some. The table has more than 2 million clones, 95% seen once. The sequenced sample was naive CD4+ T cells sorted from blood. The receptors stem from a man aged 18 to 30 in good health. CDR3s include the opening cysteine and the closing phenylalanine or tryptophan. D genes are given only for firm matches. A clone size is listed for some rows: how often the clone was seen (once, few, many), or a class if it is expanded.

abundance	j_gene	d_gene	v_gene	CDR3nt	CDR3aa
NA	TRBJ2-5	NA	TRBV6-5	TGTGCCAGCTCATACCCATCCAAAGAGACCCAGTACTTC	CASSYPSKETQYF
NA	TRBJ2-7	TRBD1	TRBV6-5	TGTGCCAGCAGTCCTTTTACAGGGGGCTTGGGAGAGCAGTACTTC	CASSPFTGGLGEQYF
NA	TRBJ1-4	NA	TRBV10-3	TGTGCCATCAGTGAGGGGGCAGAGACTAATGAAAAACTGTTTTTT	CAISEGAETNEKLFF
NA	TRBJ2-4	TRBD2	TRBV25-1	TGTGCCAGCATGGAAAGGACTAGCGGGGGGAAAAACATTCAGTACTTC	CASMERTSGGKNIQYF
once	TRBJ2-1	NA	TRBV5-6	TGTGCCAGCAGGCCGTATGGGTACAATGAGCAGTTCTTC	CASRPYGYNEQFF
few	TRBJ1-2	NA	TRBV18	TGTGCCAGCTCACCACCGGCAGCTAACTATGGCTACACCTTC	CASSPPAANYGYTF
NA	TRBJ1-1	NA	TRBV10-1	TGCGCCAGCAGTGAGAACAGGGTCCTGAACACTGAAGCTTTCTTT	CASSENRVLNTEAFF
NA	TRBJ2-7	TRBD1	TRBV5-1	TGCGCCAGCAGCTTCCAACAGGGGTCCTACGAGCAGTACTTC	CASSFQQGSYEQYF
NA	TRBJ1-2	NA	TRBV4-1	TGCGCCAGCAGCCAAGATGAACGGGGATATGGCTACACCTTC	CASSQDERGYGYTF
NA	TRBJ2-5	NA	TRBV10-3	TGTGCCATCAGTGAGTCGAATGTGGGAGAGACCCAGTACTTC	CAISESNVGETQYF